This TCR beta chain was retrieved from a study of cytotoxic CD8 clonotypes in ibrutinib-treated CLL. Study-level points and caveats: Measured clonality at baseline was greater than in age-matched healthy donors and tracked with circulating CD8+ T-cell counts. Progressing patients had sampling times that differed from those of sustained-remission patients.

The CDR3 contains 18 residues. V dropped 1 base and J dropped 0 bases, with 16 bases sitting between them. Germline assignment: CDR1 KGHSH and CDR2 LQKENI. A remark on this clone: The antigen is undetermined.

From cryopreserved PBMCs came around 2 micrograms of genomic DNA used for TCR beta libraries. TCRdb's table, derived via immunoSEQ multiplex PCR, lists solely in-frame clones and lacks some. The sample carries roughly 54,000 clones, roughly 57% recorded once. The sequence came from a human donor with chronic lymphocytic leukemia. The sequencing used PBMCs, collected after 24 months of ibrutinib treatment. The rearrangement joins TRBV18 to TRBJ2-1; tentatively, D is TRBD2 (5 bases). The DNA for the CDR3 is TGTGCCAGCTCACCACTTCAGGACTGGGATAGCTCCTACAATGAGCAGTTCTTC. This sequence encodes CASSPLQDWDSSYNEQFF.